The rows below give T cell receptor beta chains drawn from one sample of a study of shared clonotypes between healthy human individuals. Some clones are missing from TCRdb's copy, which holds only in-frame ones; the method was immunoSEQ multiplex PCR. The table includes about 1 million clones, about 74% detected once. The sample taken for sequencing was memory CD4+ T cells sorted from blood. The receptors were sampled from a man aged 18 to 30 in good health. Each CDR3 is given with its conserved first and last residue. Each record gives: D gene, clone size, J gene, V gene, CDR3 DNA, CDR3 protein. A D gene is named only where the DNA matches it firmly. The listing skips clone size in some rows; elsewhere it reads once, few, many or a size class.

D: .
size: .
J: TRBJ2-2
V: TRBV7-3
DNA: TGTGCCAGCAGCCCCACGACCGGGGAGCTGTTTTTT
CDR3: CASSPTTGELFF

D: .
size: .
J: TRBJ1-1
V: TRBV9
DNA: TGTGCCAGCAGCCTAGAAGGGTTGGGAATCACTGAAGCTTTCTTT
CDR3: CASSLEGLGITEAFF

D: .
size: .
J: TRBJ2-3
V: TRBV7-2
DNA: TGTGCCAGCAGCTTATCGACATATCGGACAGATACGCAGTATTTT
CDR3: CASSLSTYRTDTQYF

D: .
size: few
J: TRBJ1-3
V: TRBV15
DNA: TGTGCCACCAGGGCATTCTCTGGAAACACCATATATTTT
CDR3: CATRAFSGNTIYF

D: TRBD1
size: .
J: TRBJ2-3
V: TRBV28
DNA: TGTGCCAGCAGCCCGTTCGGGGACAGGGGGCGGAGTACCTCAGATACGCAGTATTTT
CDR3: CASSPFGDRGRSTSDTQYF

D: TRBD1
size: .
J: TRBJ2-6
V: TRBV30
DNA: TGTGCCTGGAGTGTAGGAGGGACAGGGGCCTCAGGGGCCAACGTCCTGACTTTC
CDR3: CAWSVGGTGASGANVLTF

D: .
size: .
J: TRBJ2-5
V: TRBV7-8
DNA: TGTGCCAGCAGCCAGAACGAACGTGGAGTGACCCAGTACTTC
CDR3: CASSQNERGVTQYF

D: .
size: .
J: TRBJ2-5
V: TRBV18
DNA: TGTGCCAGCTCACCAAGTCTCGGGTCGGTGGGAGAGACCCAGTACTTC
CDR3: CASSPSLGSVGETQYF

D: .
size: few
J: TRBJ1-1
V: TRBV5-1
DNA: TGCGCCAGCAGCCGGTCGGGGACTGAAGCTTTCTTT
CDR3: CASSRSGTEAFF

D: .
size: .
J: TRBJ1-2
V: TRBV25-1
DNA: TGTGCCAGCAGTGATAAGACTAACTATGGCTACACCTTC
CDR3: CASSDKTNYGYTF

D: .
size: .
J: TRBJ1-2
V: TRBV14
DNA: TGTGCCAGCAGCCAAGGCGGAGGTACTTTCCGCTACACCTTC
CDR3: CASSQGGGTFRYTF

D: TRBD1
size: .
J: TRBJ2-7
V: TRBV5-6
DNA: TGTGCCAGCAGCCTATTAACCGGGACAGGGGTATCAGGGCAGTACTTC
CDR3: CASSLLTGTGVSGQYF

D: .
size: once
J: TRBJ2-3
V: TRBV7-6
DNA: TGTGCCAGCAGCTTTAACAGGGGGGGCGATACGCAGTATTTT
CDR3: CASSFNRGGDTQYF